This TCR beta chain comes out of a study of identical twins. This clonotype was picked up many times. The antigen is undetermined. The study, taken as a whole, reports: A partial confounding effect on zero-insertion analyses could come from invariant MAIT and iNKT cells. Whereas memory repertoires showed no such difference, abundant cord blood beta clonotypes carried fewer insertions.

In every case, the donor was a healthy Caucasian. TCRdb analysed the 5' RACE reads with MiXCR anew, one entry per CDR3 protein. This repertoire shows around 100,000 distinct CDR3 sequences, under 6.5% found once; its top ten account for approximately 12%. This CDR3 spans 15 amino acids. The V end was cut by 6 bases, the J end by 5 bases, with 16 bases between. Germline V lookup: CDR1 SNHLY, CDR2 FYNNEI. The material sequenced was memory T cells sorted from blood. The sequence was obtained from a woman aged 50 to 60 in good health. The chain links TRBV2 to TRBJ2-2, with a tentative D call TRBD2 (6 bases). CDR3 in DNA: TGTGCCAGCAGACGCGTTTGGGGGGAGACCGGGGAGCTGTTTTTT. Its translation: CASRRVWGETGELFF. The full variable domain, completed using reference TRBV2 and TRBJ2-2, is EPEVTQTPSHQVTQMGQEVILRCVPISNHLYFYWYRQILGQKVEFLVSFYNNEISEKSEIFDDQFSVERPDGSNFTLKIRSTKLEDSAMYFCASRRVWGETGELFFGEGSRLTVL.